Below, 18 T cell receptor beta chains from the same sample are listed, as sequenced in a study of T-cell memory formation after mild COVID-19. Using its own MiXCR run on the 5' RACE reads, TCRdb lists one record per CDR3 protein. The sample contains about 600,000 distinct CDR3 sequences, about 22% of which appear only once. The sequenced sample was PBMCs or a T cell subset sorted from them (not recorded which). The receptors were sampled from an adult woman who had mild COVID-19 (a few samples of this study predate the infection). Cell type and time point are not known.

This chain links TRBV5-6 with TRBJ2-5, with 7 nucleotides matching TRBD2. CDR1 is SGHDT, CDR2 YYEEEE, per germline. There are 16 residues in the CDR3. V was clipped by 4 bases and J by 4 bases; unmatched bases: 13. The CDR3 here is CASSLVRGSTLETQYF. In DNA, the CDR3 is TGTGCCAGCAGCCTGGTGCGGGGGTCTACCCTAGAGACCCAGTACTTC.

This clonotype was counted at least ten times. The gene calls are TRBV6-1 and TRBJ2-7; 8 bases are shared with TRBD2. Trimming cost V 3 bases and J 5 bases; bases outside gene matches: 9. CDR3 length: 15 amino acids. Germline V gene lookup returns CDR1 MNHNS and CDR2 SASEGT. CDR3 DNA: TGTGCCAGCAGTGAGCTTAGCGGGACTTTCCACGAGCAGTACTTC. As protein: CASSELSGTFHEQYF.

This clonotype was observed a few times. The chain uses TRBV6-2 or TRBV6-3 and TRBJ2-5; D perhaps matches TRBD1 (6 bases). The CDR3 runs 12 residues. Deletions cut 10 bases from V and 5 bases from J, with 14 bases between. Germline V gene lookup returns CDR1 MNHEY and CDR2 SVGEGT. CDR3 residues: CATKGQIETQYF. The CDR3 nucleotides read TGTGCCACCAAAGGACAGATCGAGACCCAGTACTTC.

There are a few counts of this clonotype. The CDR3 coding sequence is TGTGCCAGCAGTTCAAACACGAACACCGGGGAGCTGTTTTTT. Translation: CASSSNTNTGELFF. V is TRBV12-3 or TRBV12-4 and J is TRBJ2-2; no clear D gene. This CDR3 contains 14 residues. The V gene lost 4 bases and the J gene lost 0 bases, with 6 bases spanning the gap.

V gene TRBV12-3 or TRBV12-4 combines with J gene TRBJ2-1; 10 nucleotides align to TRBD2. The V gene end was trimmed by 4 bases and the J gene end by 3 bases; junction bases not matched to a gene: 3. This CDR3 is 15 amino acids long. This CDR3 reads CASSSSGSLYNEQFF. For the CDR3, the DNA is TGTGCCAGCAGTTCTAGCGGGAGCCTCTACAATGAGCAGTTCTTC.

The rearrangement joins TRBV20-1 to TRBJ1-2; 9 positions match TRBD1. CDR3 length: 12 residues. The V segment lost 6 bases and the J segment 4 bases; nucleotides outside the gene matches: 3. Germline loops: CDR1 DFQATT, CDR2 SNEGSKA (reference sequence). The CDR3 DNA follows: TGCAGTGCGCTGGGACAGGGCTATGGCTACACCTTC. This gives the protein CSALGQGYGYTF.

V gene TRBV12-3 or TRBV12-4 combines with J gene TRBJ2-7; D is perhaps TRBD2 (6 bases). The CDR3 totals 14 residues. V was shortened by 6 bases and J by 3 bases, with 15 bases between the two germline ends. The CDR3 region is CASSVGGENYEQYF. The DNA for the CDR3 is TGTGCCAGCAGCGTTGGCGGGGAGAACTACGAGCAGTACTTC.

This clonotype was picked up a small number of times. The rearrangement uses TRBV5-1 and TRBJ1-1; D uncertain. From germline, CDR1 is SGHRS and CDR2 YFSETQ. Trimming stripped 1 base from V and 1 base from J, with 8 bases between. This CDR3 contains 14 residues. The CDR3 DNA reads TGCGCCAGCAGCTTGCTCACCACGAACACTGAAGCTTTCTTT. Residues: CASSLLTTNTEAFF.

V is TRBV10-3 and J is TRBJ2-5, with D unclear. The CDR3 runs to 15 residues. CDR1 is ENHRY, CDR2 SYGVKD, per germline. Trimming left V 4 bases short and J 3 bases short, with 15 bases between. CDR3 sequence: CAISAGSASKETQYF. The DNA of the CDR3 is TGTGCCATCAGTGCTGGGTCCGCTTCCAAAGAGACCCAGTACTTC.

This chain connects TRBV7-6 to TRBJ1-4, with unresolved D. CDR1 and CDR2 from the germline V gene are SGHVS and FNYEAQ. V was clipped by 3 bases and J by 5 bases, with 13 bases between them. The CDR3 is 15 amino acids. The CDR3 is CASSLAGFGNEKLFF. The CDR3 DNA follows: TGTGCCAGCAGCTTGGCGGGGTTTGGAAATGAAAAACTGTTTTTT.

This clonotype has only a few counts. The V and J genes are TRBV29-1 and TRBJ2-2; 7 bases are shared with TRBD2. V lost 2 bases and J lost 7; bases outside the gene matches: 7. Germline CDR1 and CDR2: SQVTM and ANQGSEA. The CDR3 totals 14 residues. CDR3 loop: CSVEMGGDHGELFF. The CDR3, as DNA: TGCAGCGTTGAAATGGGGGGGGATCACGGGGAGCTGTTTTTT.

This clonotype was seen repeatedly, ten times or more. The J gene is TRBJ2-7, the V gene TRBV5-1; TRBD2 agrees at 7 bases. Trimming cost V 0 bases and J 0 bases; bases outside gene matches: 3. This CDR3 comprises 15 residues. Germline values: CDR1 SGHRS, CDR2 YFSETQ. CDR3: CASSLDGGGSYEQYF. CDR3 nucleotides: TGCGCCAGCAGCTTGGACGGCGGGGGCTCCTACGAGCAGTACTTC.

The genes are TRBV20-1 and TRBJ1-5; D is ambiguous. The CDR3 totals 13 residues. Germline CDR1 and CDR2: DFQATT and SNEGSKA (reference sequence). Deletions cut 3 bases from V and 6 bases from J, with 12 bases between. CDR3 DNA: TGCAGTGCTAGTTCAGTCCTGGGTCAGCCCCAGCATTTT. Amino acids: CSASSVLGQPQHF.

CDR3 nucleotide sequence: TGTGCCAGCAGCCCGTCATCGGGGAGTACCTACGAGCAGTACTTC. This translates into CASSPSSGSTYEQYF. V usage is TRBV9 and J usage is TRBJ2-7, with a weak D call TRBD2 (5 bases). CDR3 length: 15 residues. V was cut by 4 bases and J by 2 bases, with 16 bases left in between. Germline V lookup: CDR1 SGDLS, CDR2 YYNGEE.

A few counts support this clonotype. The V gene is TRBV7-2, the J gene TRBJ2-7; TRBD2 matches at 7 bases. J lost 6 bases, V lost 5 bases, and 7 bases had no gene match. The germline gives CDR1 SGHTA, CDR2 FQGNSA. The CDR3 is 13 residues long. CDR3 protein: CASSRTAGAEQYF. The CDR3 DNA sequence: TGTGCCAGCAGCCGGACGGCGGGAGCCGAGCAGTACTTC.

The chain links TRBV20-1 to TRBJ1-2; D is unclear. Germline V gives CDR1 DFQATT, CDR2 SNEGSKA (reference sequence). The ends were cut back, 8 bases at V and 5 bases at J, with 18 bases in the middle. There are 13 residues in the CDR3. The CDR3 region is CSTSGQENYGYTF. As DNA, the CDR3 is TGCAGTACCTCCGGGCAGGAGAATTATGGCTACACCTTC.

This clonotype was recorded many times. The chain has TRBV14 and TRBJ2-7, with 9 bases aligning to TRBD2. Germline V gene data show CDR1 as SGHDN and CDR2 as FVKESK. The trim removed 4 bases at V and 1 base at J, leaving 8 bases unmatched. There are 16 residues in the CDR3. Written as DNA, the CDR3 is TGTGCCAGCAGCCCACTCGGGACTAGCAGGTCCTACGAGCAGTACTTC. It codes for CASSPLGTSRSYEQYF.

The chain uses TRBV20-1 and TRBJ2-4; 10 bases are a match to TRBD2. V gave up 6 bases and J gave up 8 bases; unmatched junction bases: 19. CDR1 and CDR2 from the germline V gene are DFQATT and SNEGSKA (reference sequence). The CDR3 totals 17 residues. DNA of the CDR3: TGCAGTGCCAGGACGGAGCGGGAGGGGGTTTTATCGGACATTCAGTACTTC. Protein sequence: CSARTEREGVLSDIQYF.